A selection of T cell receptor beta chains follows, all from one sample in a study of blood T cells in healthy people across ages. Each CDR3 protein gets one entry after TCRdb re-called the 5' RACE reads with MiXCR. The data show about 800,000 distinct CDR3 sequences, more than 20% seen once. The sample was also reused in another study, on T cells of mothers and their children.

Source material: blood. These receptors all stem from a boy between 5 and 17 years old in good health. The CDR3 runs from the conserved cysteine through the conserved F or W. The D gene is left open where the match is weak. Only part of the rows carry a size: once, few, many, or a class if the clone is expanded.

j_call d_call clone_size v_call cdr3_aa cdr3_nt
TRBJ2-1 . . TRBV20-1 CSGRIYNEQFF TGCAGTGGCCGGATATACAATGAGCAGTTCTTC
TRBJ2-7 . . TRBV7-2 CASSQNWGTEQYF TGTGCCAGCAGCCAAAACTGGGGCACGGAGCAGTACTTC
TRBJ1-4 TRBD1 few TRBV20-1 CSAEGGTVNEKLFF TGCAGTGCTGAGGGGGGGACAGTTAATGAAAAACTGTTTTTT
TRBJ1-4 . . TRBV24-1 CATTRGPRGFSTNEKLFF TGTGCCACCACCCGGGGCCCCCGGGGTTTCTCAACTAATGAAAAACTGTTTTTT
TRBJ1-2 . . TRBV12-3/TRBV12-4 CASSFTGREANYGYTF TGTGCCAGCAGTTTTACAGGGCGGGAAGCTAACTATGGCTACACCTTC
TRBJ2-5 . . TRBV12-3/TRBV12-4 CASSSEIQETQYF TGTGCCAGCAGTTCCGAGATCCAAGAGACCCAGTACTTC
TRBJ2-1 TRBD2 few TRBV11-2 CASSPYRLAGGNEQFF TGTGCCAGCAGCCCTTACCGACTAGCGGGCGGCAATGAGCAGTTCTTC
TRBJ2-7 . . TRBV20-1 CSARVGGRYEQYF TGCAGTGCTAGAGTCGGGGGTCGGTACGAGCAGTACTTC
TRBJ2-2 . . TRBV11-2 CASGLGYRDTGELFF TGTGCCAGCGGCTTAGGGTATCGGGACACCGGGGAGCTGTTTTTT
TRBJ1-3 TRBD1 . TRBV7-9 CASSRSTGTGNTIYF TGTGCCAGCAGCCGTTCGACAGGGACCGGAAACACCATATATTTT
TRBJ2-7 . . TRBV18 CASSRPGGPYEQYF TGTGCCAGCTCCCGTCCCGGGGGCCCCTACGAGCAGTACTTC
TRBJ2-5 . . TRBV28 CASSPTGLRGETQYF TGTGCCAGCAGCCCAACAGGGTTACGTGGTGAGACCCAGTACTTC
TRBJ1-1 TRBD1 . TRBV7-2 CASNPRTGRTEAFF TGTGCCAGCAACCCCCGGACAGGGCGCACTGAAGCTTTCTTT
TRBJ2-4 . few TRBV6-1 CASSEARWGSAKNIQYF TGTGCCAGCAGTGAAGCACGCTGGGGATCGGCCAAAAACATTCAGTACTTC
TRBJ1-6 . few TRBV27 CASSFLRSSYNSPLHF TGTGCCAGCTCTTTTCTTAGGAGCTCCTATAATTCACCCCTCCACTTT
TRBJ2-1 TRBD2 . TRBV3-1 CASSQYGTSGSNEQFF TGTGCCAGCAGCCAGTACGGGACTAGCGGGAGCAATGAGCAGTTCTTC
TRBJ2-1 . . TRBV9 CASSFTDSGSYNEQFF TGTGCCAGCAGCTTCACGGACAGTGGTTCCTACAATGAGCAGTTCTTC
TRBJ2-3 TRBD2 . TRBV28 CASSTPGTTTQYF TGTGCCAGCAGCACTCCCGGGACTACGACGCAGTATTTT
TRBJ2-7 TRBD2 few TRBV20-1 CSATGTSGGSYEQYF TGCAGTGCTACCGGGACTAGCGGGGGCTCCTACGAGCAGTACTTC
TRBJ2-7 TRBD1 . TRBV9 CASSMGGTGSYEQYF TGTGCCAGCAGCATGGGGGGGACAGGGTCCTACGAGCAGTACTTC
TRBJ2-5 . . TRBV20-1 CSARDPQGTPGETQYF TGCAGTGCTAGAGATCCACAGGGGACTCCGGGAGAGACCCAGTACTTC
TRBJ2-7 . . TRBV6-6 CASSPNRAAYEQYF TGTGCCAGCAGCCCCAACAGGGCCGCCTACGAGCAGTACTTC
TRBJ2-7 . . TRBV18 CASSPGRVYEQYF TGTGCCAGCTCACCAGGCAGGGTCTACGAGCAGTACTTC
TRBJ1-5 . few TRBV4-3 CASSLWGGSDQPQHF TGCGCCAGCAGTCTATGGGGGGGGTCCGATCAGCCCCAGCATTTT
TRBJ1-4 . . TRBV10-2 CASRASGWDATNEKLFF TGCGCCAGCAGAGCCAGCGGATGGGATGCAACTAATGAAAAACTGTTTTTT
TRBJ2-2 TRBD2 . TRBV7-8 CASSLNLAGVRTGELFF TGTGCCAGCAGCTTAAACCTAGCGGGAGTTCGTACCGGGGAGCTGTTTTTT
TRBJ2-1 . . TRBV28 CASSFRPLSSYNEQFF TGTGCCAGCAGTTTCAGGCCCTTGAGCTCCTACAATGAGCAGTTCTTC
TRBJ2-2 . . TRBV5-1 CASSLTAGAMNTGELFF TGCGCCAGCAGCTTGACGGCAGGGGCCATGAACACCGGGGAGCTGTTTTTT
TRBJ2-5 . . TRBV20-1 CSSSSGLGRIQETQYF TGCAGCTCCTCTTCAGGCCTCGGACGCATTCAAGAGACCCAGTACTTC
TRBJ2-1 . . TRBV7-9 CASSLGSQGLYNEQFF TGTGCCAGCAGCTTAGGTAGTCAGGGGCTCTACAATGAGCAGTTCTTC
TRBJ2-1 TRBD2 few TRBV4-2 CASSQDRRALAGAPEEQFF TGTGCCAGCAGCCAAGATCGGAGGGCACTAGCGGGAGCCCCCGAGGAGCAGTTCTTC
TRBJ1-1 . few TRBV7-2 CASRWEGTEAFF TGTGCCAGCAGATGGGAAGGAACTGAAGCTTTCTTT
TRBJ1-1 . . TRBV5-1 CASSFGAWAGTEAFF TGCGCCAGCAGCTTCGGGGCTTGGGCCGGCACTGAAGCTTTCTTT
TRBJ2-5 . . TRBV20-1 CSASKTGRDGQETQYF TGCAGTGCTAGTAAGACGGGACGTGATGGGCAAGAGACCCAGTACTTC
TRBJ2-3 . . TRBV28 CASMSTDTQYF TGTGCCAGTATGAGCACAGATACGCAGTATTTT
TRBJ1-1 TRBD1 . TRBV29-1 CSVRPGQGAEAFF TGCAGCGTGCGTCCGGGACAGGGGGCAGAAGCTTTCTTT
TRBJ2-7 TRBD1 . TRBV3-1 CASSQDRDSTYF TGTGCCAGCAGCCAAGATAGGGACAGTACATACTTC
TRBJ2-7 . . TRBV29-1 CSVASSRISRGQYF TGCAGCGTTGCCTCCTCCCGGATCTCCCGGGGGCAGTACTTC
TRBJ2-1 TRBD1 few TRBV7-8 CASSPRTGEHNEQFF TGTGCCAGCAGCCCAAGGACAGGGGAGCACAATGAGCAGTTCTTC
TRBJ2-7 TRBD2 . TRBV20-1 CSALLAGAVGEQYF TGCAGTGCCCTACTGGCGGGAGCTGTGGGCGAGCAGTACTTC